This T cell receptor beta chain was sequenced for a study of siplizumab effects on memory and regulatory T cells. The repertoire was sequenced with immunoSEQ multiplex PCR; TCRdb's copy has only in-frame clones and lacks some. The data hold 90,000 to 120,000 clones, with roughly 94% observed a single time. The CDR3 is 17 residues long. Germline lookup yields CDR1 PRHDT and CDR2 FYEKMQ (reference sequence). Trimming pared 2 bases from V and 3 bases from J, leaving 19 bases between. Regarding this clone: Its target is not known.

Study results and caveats: Proliferating Tregs from siplizumab cultures lacked functional confirmation of suppression. Reactions containing siplizumab showed mappable alloreactive CD4+ clones averaging approximately 73% Treg-derived, versus roughly 30% in controls. Only a minority of proliferating CD4+ or CD8+ clones had an assignable naive or memory phenotype, with roughly 75-96% lacking one. Naive T cells seemed more diverse than memory cells and seemed major alloresponse contributors.

The origin of this receptor is a human donor in good health. The J gene is TRBJ1-2, the V gene TRBV13; D is undetermined. Source material: Tregs sorted from blood. As DNA, the CDR3 is TGTGCCAGCAGCTTATTCACGGACTACGGTCCTGACTATGGCTACACCTTC. It encodes CASSLFTDYGPDYGYTF.